This T cell receptor beta chain was sequenced for a study of OX40 agonist ivuxolimab in advanced cancers. As for the study in general: Patients in the trial were receiving intravenous ivuxolimab every 2 weeks, at doses of 0.01 to 10 mg/kg.

Regarding the study as a whole: At doses 0.1 to 3.0 mg/kg, CD4+ and CD8+ clones expanded. Expanded peripheral T cells had an undetermined antigen specificity.

On this clone itself: Its antigen is undetermined.

The method was immunoSEQ multiplex PCR; TCRdb's version includes in-frame clones alone and lacks a portion of them. The top ten clones hold 25% of a sample with around 63,000 clones, nearly 95% of them seen once. Source: CD4+ or CD8+ T cells sorted from blood, taken in a trial of the OX40 agonist ivuxolimab. The receptor was isolated from an adult with an advanced solid tumor such as melanoma, head and neck, liver or kidney cancer.

CDR3 protein: CASSSSGELFF. In DNA, the CDR3 is TGTGCCAGCAGCTCAAGCGGGGAGCTGTTTTTT. This chain uses TRBV7-3 with TRBJ2-2, with D unclear. V was clipped by 4 bases and J by 7 bases, with 4 bases between them. The CDR3 extends over 11 amino acids. Germline CDR1 reads SGHTA; CDR2 reads FQGTGA.